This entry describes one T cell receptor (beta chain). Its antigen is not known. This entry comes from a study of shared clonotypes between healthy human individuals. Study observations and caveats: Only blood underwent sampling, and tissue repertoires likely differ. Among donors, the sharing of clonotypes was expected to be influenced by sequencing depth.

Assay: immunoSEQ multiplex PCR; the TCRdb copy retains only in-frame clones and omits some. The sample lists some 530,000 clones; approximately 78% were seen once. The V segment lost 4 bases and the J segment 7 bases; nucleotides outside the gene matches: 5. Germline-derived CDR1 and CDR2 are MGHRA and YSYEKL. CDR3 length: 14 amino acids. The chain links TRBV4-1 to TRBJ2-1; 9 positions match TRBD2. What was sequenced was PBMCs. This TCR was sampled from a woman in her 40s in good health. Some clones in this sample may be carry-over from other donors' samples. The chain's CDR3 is CASSLRTSVNEQFF. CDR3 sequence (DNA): TGCGCCAGCAGCCTTCGGACTAGCGTTAATGAGCAGTTCTTC.